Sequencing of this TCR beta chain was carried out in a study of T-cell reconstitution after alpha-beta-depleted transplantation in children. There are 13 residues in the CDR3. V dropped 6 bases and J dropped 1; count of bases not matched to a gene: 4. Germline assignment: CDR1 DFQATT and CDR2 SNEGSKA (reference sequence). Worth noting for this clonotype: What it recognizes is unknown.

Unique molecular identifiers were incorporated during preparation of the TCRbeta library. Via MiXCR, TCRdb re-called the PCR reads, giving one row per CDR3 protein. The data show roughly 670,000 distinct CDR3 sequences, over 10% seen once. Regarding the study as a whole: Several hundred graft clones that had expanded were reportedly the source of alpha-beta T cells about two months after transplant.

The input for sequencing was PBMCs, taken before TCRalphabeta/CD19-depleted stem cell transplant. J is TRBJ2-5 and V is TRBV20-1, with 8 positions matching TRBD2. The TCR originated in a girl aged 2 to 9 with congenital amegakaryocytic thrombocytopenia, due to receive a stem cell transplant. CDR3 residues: CSAYGRAQETQYF. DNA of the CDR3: TGCAGTGCCTACGGGAGGGCCCAAGAGACCCAGTACTTC.